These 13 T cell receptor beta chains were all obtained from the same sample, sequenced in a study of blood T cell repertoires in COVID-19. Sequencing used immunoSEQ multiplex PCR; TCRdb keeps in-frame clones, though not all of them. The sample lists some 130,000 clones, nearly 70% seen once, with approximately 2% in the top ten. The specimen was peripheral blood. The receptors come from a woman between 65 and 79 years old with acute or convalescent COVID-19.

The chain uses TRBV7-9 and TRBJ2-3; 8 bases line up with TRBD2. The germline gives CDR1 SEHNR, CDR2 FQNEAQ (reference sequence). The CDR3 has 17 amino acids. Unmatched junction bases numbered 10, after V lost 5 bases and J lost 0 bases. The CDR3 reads CASSGFSGSISTDTQYF. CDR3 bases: TGTGCCAGCAGCGGATTCAGCGGGAGCATAAGCACAGATACGCAGTATTTT.

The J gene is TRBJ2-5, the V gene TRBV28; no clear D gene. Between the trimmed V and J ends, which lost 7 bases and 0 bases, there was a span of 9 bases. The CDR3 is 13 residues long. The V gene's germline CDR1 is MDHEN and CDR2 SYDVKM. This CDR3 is CASNSQNQETQYF. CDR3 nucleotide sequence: TGTGCCAGCAATTCACAGAACCAAGAGACCCAGTACTTC.

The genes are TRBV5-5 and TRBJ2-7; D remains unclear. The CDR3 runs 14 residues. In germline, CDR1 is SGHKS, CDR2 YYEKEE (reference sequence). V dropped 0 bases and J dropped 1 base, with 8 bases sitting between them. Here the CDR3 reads CASSLVGRSYEQYF. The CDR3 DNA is TGTGCCAGCAGCTTGGTGGGCAGATCCTACGAGCAGTACTTC.

The CDR3 is CASRGPGLAGGNEQFF. The CDR3, as DNA: TGTGCCAGCAGGGGGCCTGGACTAGCGGGAGGGAATGAGCAGTTCTTC. V is TRBV28 and J is TRBJ2-1; TRBD2 matches at 15 bases. The CDR3 totals 16 residues. Per the germline V gene, CDR1 is MDHEN and CDR2 is SYDVKM. The V segment lost 6 bases and the J segment 7 bases; nucleotides outside the gene matches: 7.

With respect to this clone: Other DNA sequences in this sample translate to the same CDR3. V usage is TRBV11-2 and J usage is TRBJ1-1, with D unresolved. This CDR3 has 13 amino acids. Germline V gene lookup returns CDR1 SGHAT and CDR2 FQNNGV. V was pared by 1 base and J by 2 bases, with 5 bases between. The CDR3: CASSLGVNTEAFF. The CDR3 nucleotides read TGTGCCAGCAGCTTAGGAGTTAACACTGAAGCTTTCTTT.

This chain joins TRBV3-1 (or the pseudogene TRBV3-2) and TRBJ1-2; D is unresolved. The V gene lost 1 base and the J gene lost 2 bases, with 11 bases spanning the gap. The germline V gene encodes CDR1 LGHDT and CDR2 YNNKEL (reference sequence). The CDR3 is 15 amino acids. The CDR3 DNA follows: TGTGCCAGCAGCCAAGGGGTAACAGAGAACTATGGCTACACCTTC. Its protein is CASSQGVTENYGYTF.

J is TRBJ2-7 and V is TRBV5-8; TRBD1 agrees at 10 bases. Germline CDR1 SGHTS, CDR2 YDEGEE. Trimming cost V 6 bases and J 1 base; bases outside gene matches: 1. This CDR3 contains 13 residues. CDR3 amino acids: CASKDRGSYEQYF. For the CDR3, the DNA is TGTGCCAGCAAGGACAGGGGGTCCTACGAGCAGTACTTC. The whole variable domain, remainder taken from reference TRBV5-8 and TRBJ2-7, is EAGVTQSPTHLIKTRGQQATLRCSPISGHTSVYWYQQALGLGLQFLLWYDEGEERNRGNFPPRFSGRQFPNYSSELNVNALELEDSALYLCASKDRGSYEQYFGPGTRLTVT.

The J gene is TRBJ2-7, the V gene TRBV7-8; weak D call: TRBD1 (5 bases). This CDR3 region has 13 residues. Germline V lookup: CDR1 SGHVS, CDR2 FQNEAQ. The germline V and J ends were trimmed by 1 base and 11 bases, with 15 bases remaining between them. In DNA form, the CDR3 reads TGTGCCAGCAGCTTAGAGGGTCGGACAAGGAAGTACTTC. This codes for CASSLEGRTRKYF.

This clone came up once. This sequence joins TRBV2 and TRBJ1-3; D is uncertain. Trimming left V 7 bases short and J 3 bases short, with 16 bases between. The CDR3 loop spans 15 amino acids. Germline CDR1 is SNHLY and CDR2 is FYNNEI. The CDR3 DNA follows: TGTGCCAGCAACCCTACAGTTCCCTTTGGAAACACCATATATTTT. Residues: CASNPTVPFGNTIYF.

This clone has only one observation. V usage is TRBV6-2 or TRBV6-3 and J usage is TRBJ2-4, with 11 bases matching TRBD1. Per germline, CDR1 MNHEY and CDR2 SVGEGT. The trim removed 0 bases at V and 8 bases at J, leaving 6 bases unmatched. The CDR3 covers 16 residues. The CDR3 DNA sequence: TGTGCCAGCAGTTACTCAGGACAGGGGGCGCCGGACATTCAGTACTTC. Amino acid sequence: CASSYSGQGAPDIQYF.

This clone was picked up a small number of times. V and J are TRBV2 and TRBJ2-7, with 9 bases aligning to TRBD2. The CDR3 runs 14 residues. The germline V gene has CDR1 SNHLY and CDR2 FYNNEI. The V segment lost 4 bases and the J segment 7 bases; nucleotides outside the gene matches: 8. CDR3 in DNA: TGTGCCAGCAGTGGGCTAGCGGGAACCAGTGAGCAGTACTTC. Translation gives CASSGLAGTSEQYF.

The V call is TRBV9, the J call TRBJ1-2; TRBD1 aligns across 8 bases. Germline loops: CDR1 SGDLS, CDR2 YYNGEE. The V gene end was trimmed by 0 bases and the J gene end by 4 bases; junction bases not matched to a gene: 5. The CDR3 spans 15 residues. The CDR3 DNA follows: TGTGCCAGCAGCGTAGGGACAGGGTTGAGCTATGGCTACACCTTC. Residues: CASSVGTGLSYGYTF.

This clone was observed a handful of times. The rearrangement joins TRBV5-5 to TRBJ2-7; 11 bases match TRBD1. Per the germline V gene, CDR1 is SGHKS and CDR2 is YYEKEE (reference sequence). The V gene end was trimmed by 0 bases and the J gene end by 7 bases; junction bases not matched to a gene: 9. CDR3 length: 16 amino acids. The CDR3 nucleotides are TGTGCCAGCAGCTTGGGCGTGAGAGGGACAGGGGGTGAGCAGTACTTC. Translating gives CASSLGVRGTGGEQYF.